One sample yielded the 7 T cell receptor beta chains listed below, sequenced in a study of tumor T cells in aggressive B-cell lymphoma. TCRdb's copy holds only in-frame clones and misses some; the assay was immunoSEQ multiplex PCR. The sample lists 6,000 to 9,000 clones, around 81% seen once, with over 5% in the top ten. The specimen was tumor tissue. Source of these receptors: an adult with diffuse large B cell lymphoma.

The chain has TRBV6-5 and TRBJ2-1, with 8 bases fitting TRBD2. Germline assignment: CDR1 MNHEY and CDR2 SVGAGI. The CDR3 is made up of 16 amino acids. V shed 1 base and J 6 bases; nucleotides not matched to a gene: 8. CDR3 sequence (DNA): TGTGCCAGCAGTTACTACGGGACTAGTTTTATCAATGAGCAGTTCTTC. It specifies CASSYYGTSFINEQFF.

The V gene is TRBV4-2, the J gene TRBJ1-5; D is undetermined. Germline V gene lookup returns CDR1 LGHNA and CDR2 YNFKEQ. The CDR3 has 15 residues. V lost 0 bases and J lost 0, with 6 bases in between. CDR3 protein: CASSQEDYSNQPQHF. The CDR3 DNA reads TGTGCCAGCAGCCAAGAAGACTATAGCAATCAGCCCCAGCATTTT.

There are a few counts of this clone. This chain links TRBV6-4 with TRBJ2-3; D not resolved. Between the trimmed V and J ends, which lost 4 bases and 1 base, there was a span of 9 bases. Germline V CDR1 and CDR2: MRHNA, SNTAGT. The CDR3 has 14 amino acids. CDR3 DNA sequence: TGTGCCAGCAGTGCCATGCTAGGCACAGATACGCAGTATTTT. It codes for CASSAMLGTDTQYF.

The count of this clone is one. The chain has TRBV19 and TRBJ1-5, with TRBD1 identical over 7 bases. J gave up 6 bases and V 7 bases, and 9 bases lay outside the gene matches. The germline CDR1 and CDR2 sequences are LNHDA and SQIVND (reference sequence). This CDR3 is 14 amino acids long. The CDR3 region is CASNAGRQGQPQHF. The CDR3 nucleotides are TGTGCCAGTAATGCAGGGAGACAGGGTCAGCCCCAGCATTTT.

In DNA form, the CDR3 reads TGCGCCAGCACCTGGGGCGGGAGTGTGAATGAGCAGTTCTTC. It translates to CASTWGGSVNEQFF. The rearrangement uses TRBV5-1 and TRBJ2-1; 7 bases align to TRBD2. Germline V gene sequence: CDR1 SGHRS, CDR2 YFSETQ. Unmatched junction bases numbered 10, after V lost 6 bases and J lost 7 bases. The CDR3 spans 14 residues.

The chain has TRBV6-1 and TRBJ1-1; TRBD1 is a possible D gene (5 bases). Germline values: CDR1 MNHNS, CDR2 SASEGT. V lost 4 bases and J lost 2, with 14 bases in between. This CDR3 spans 15 amino acids. For the CDR3, the DNA is TGTGCCAGCAGTGCTGTAGGAGGGGCCAACACTGAAGCTTTCTTT. It encodes CASSAVGGANTEAFF.

This clone was seen only a few times. J is TRBJ2-2 and V is TRBV9; unclear D gene. CDR3 length equals 13 residues. CDR1 and CDR2 from the germline V gene are SGDLS and YYNGEE. V was trimmed by 4 bases and J by 2 bases, leaving 6 bases between them. The DNA of the CDR3 is TGTGCCAGCAGCCTAAAAAACACCGGGGAGCTGTTTTTT. It codes for CASSLKNTGELFF.